This is a list of T cell receptor beta chains from one sample in a study of PD-1 blockade in mismatch repair-deficient tumors. Clones were sequenced by immunoSEQ multiplex PCR, and TCRdb holds only the in-frame ones, with some missing. The table shows 120,000 or so clones, with approximately 90% occurring only once. The material sequenced was peripheral blood, taken 44 weeks after starting pembrolizumab. These receptors were obtained from an adult with mismatch repair-deficient cancer. CDR3s include the opening cysteine and the closing phenylalanine or tryptophan. The order of the fields is J gene, D gene, V gene, clone size, CDR3 protein, CDR3 DNA. The D gene is left open where the match is weak. Rows give clone size only sometimes, using once, few, many, or a class for an expanded clone.

TRBJ1-2	NA	TRBV7-9	few	CASSLGAALGYTF	TGTGCCAGCAGCTTAGGGGCAGCCCTTGGCTACACCTTC
TRBJ2-1	TRBD2	TRBV7-3	NA	CASSLLPGIGGEFF	TGTGCCAGCAGCTTACTCCCCGGAATCGGGGGGGAGTTCTTC
TRBJ2-6	TRBD2	TRBV13	NA	CASSLQAGARWSGANVLTF	TGTGCCAGCAGCCTTCAAGCGGGGGCCAGATGGTCTGGGGCCAACGTCCTGACTTTC
TRBJ1-1	NA	TRBV28	NA	CASSFGLNTEAFF	TGTGCCAGCAGTTTTGGCCTGAACACTGAAGCTTTCTTT
TRBJ1-5	NA	TRBV19	NA	CASIGRDSNQPQHF	TGTGCCAGTATAGGACGGGATAGCAATCAGCCCCAGCATTTT
TRBJ2-2	NA	TRBV27	NA	CASSLNFISGTSNTGELFF	TGTGCCAGCAGTCTAAACTTTATTTCCGGGACTTCGAACACCGGGGAGCTGTTTTTT
TRBJ1-3	NA	TRBV5-6	once	CASSLGVAYGNTIYF	TGTGCCAGCAGCTTGGGGGTGGCATATGGAAACACCATATATTTT
TRBJ2-3	TRBD2	TRBV28	NA	CASSLGGGRAPTDTQYF	TGTGCCAGCAGTTTGGGGGGCGGGAGGGCCCCCACAGATACGCAGTATTTT
TRBJ2-7	TRBD2	TRBV11-3	NA	CASSPLAGGSYEQYF	TGTGCCAGCAGCCCGCTAGCGGGAGGGTCCTACGAGCAGTACTTC
TRBJ2-7	NA	TRBV4-1	NA	CASSQDGLEGSYEQYF	TGCGCCAGCAGCCAAGATGGGCTGGAGGGAAGCTACGAGCAGTACTTC
TRBJ2-3	TRBD1	TRBV5-1	NA	CASSTDRGRATDTQYF	TGCGCCAGCAGTACGGACAGGGGGCGAGCGACAGATACGCAGTATTTT
TRBJ2-7	NA	TRBV11-2	NA	CASSLSVQAGTYEQYF	TGTGCCAGCAGCTTATCTGTCCAGGCGGGTACCTACGAGCAGTACTTC
TRBJ2-7	NA	TRBV4-1	few	CASSDVGSSYEQYF	TGCGCCAGCAGCGACGTTGGGAGCTCCTACGAGCAGTACTTC
TRBJ2-1	TRBD2	TRBV15	NA	CATSRDLSGREAYNEQFF	TGTGCCACCAGCAGAGATCTGTCCGGGCGGGAGGCCTACAATGAGCAGTTCTTC
TRBJ2-1	NA	TRBV10-2	NA	CASSELKGPGYREQFF	TGCGCCAGCAGTGAGTTGAAGGGACCCGGGTATCGTGAGCAGTTCTTC
TRBJ2-3	NA	TRBV6-5	NA	CASSYRTSPDTQYF	TGTGCCAGCAGTTACCGTACTTCCCCAGATACGCAGTATTTT
TRBJ2-3	NA	TRBV15	once	CATSREGRVTDTQYF	TGTGCCACCAGCAGAGAGGGAAGAGTCACAGATACGCAGTATTTT
TRBJ2-1	TRBD2	TRBV4-1	NA	CASSRHSGRAGRVEQFF	TGCGCCAGCAGCCGCCATAGCGGGAGGGCCGGAAGGGTCGAGCAGTTCTTC
TRBJ1-1	NA	TRBV7-3	NA	CASSLKAFF	TGTGCCAGCAGCTTAAAAGCTTTCTTT
TRBJ1-2	NA	TRBV30	NA	CAWTVANYGYTF	TGTGCCTGGACGGTGGCTAACTATGGCTACACCTTC
TRBJ2-1	NA	TRBV6-1	NA	CASSEVSYTSSYNEQFF	TGTGCCAGCAGTGAAGTCAGCTACACGAGCTCCTACAATGAGCAGTTCTTC
TRBJ1-4	NA	TRBV19	NA	CASSIDGYLATNEKLFF	TGTGCCAGTAGTATTGACGGCTACCTTGCAACTAATGAAAAACTGTTTTTT
TRBJ2-7	NA	TRBV29-1	NA	CSITLWYSYEQYF	TGCAGCATTACACTATGGTACTCTTACGAGCAGTACTTC
TRBJ2-7	NA	TRBV6-5	NA	CASSYPRDNNYEQYF	TGTGCCAGCAGTTACCCCCGGGACAACAACTACGAGCAGTACTTC
TRBJ2-7	TRBD2	TRBV29-1	NA	CSAKTRATSGIPGEQYF	TGCAGCGCGAAGACCAGGGCGACTAGCGGGATACCAGGAGAGCAGTACTTC
TRBJ2-2	TRBD1	TRBV27	NA	CASSWTGKTGELFF	TGTGCCAGCAGCTGGACAGGGAAGACCGGGGAGCTGTTTTTT
TRBJ2-5	NA	TRBV4-1	NA	CASSQVGIRREGETQYF	TGCGCCAGCAGCCAAGTGGGAATTCGGCGGGAAGGAGAGACCCAGTACTTC
TRBJ1-5	TRBD1	TRBV4-1	few	CASSPSGGQPQHF	TGCGCCAGCAGCCCCTCAGGGGGACAGCCCCAGCATTTT
TRBJ2-2	NA	TRBV30	NA	CAWTPISGELFF	TGTGCCTGGACTCCGATATCCGGGGAGCTGTTTTTT
TRBJ2-7	NA	TRBV12-5	NA	CASGPNQSKQYF	TGTGCTAGTGGCCCGAATCAGAGTAAGCAGTACTTC
TRBJ2-7	TRBD1	TRBV5-5	NA	CASSQGPPTGAMPYEQYF	TGTGCCAGCAGCCAAGGTCCCCCTACAGGGGCAATGCCCTACGAGCAGTACTTC
TRBJ1-4	NA	TRBV6-6	NA	CASSPGTRNEKLFF	TGTGCCAGCAGTCCGGGAACAAGAAATGAAAAACTGTTTTTT
TRBJ2-7	TRBD2	TRBV28	NA	CASSFPRSGRGYEQYF	TGTGCCAGCAGTTTCCCCCGTAGCGGGAGGGGCTACGAGCAGTACTTC
TRBJ1-3	NA	TRBV6-5	few	CASSYSMGDGNTIYF	TGTGCCAGCAGTTACTCGATGGGGGACGGAAACACCATATATTTT
TRBJ2-7	NA	TRBV25-1	NA	CASSEWQGLSYEQYF	TGTGCCAGCAGTGAATGGCAGGGCTTGTCCTACGAGCAGTACTTC
TRBJ2-5	NA	TRBV6-4	NA	CASRDPVQETQYF	TGTGCCAGCCGGGACCCCGTTCAAGAGACCCAGTACTTC
TRBJ2-1	NA	TRBV27	NA	CASSIIGNEQFF	TGTGCCAGCAGTATTATTGGTAATGAGCAGTTCTTC
TRBJ2-1	NA	TRBV15	NA	CATSREDWGLEQFF	TGTGCCACCAGCAGAGAGGACTGGGGGCTAGAGCAGTTCTTC
TRBJ2-1	TRBD2	TRBV28	NA	CASSGGREGSGRGNEQFF	TGTGCCAGCAGTGGGGGGAGGGAGGGTAGCGGGAGGGGGAATGAGCAGTTCTTC
TRBJ2-1	TRBD2	TRBV5-1	NA	CASSLAWRGVITNEQFF	TGCGCCAGCAGCTTGGCCTGGCGGGGGGTGATCACCAATGAGCAGTTCTTC
TRBJ1-2	NA	TRBV9	NA	CASSPWGDTNYGYTF	TGTGCCAGCAGCCCCTGGGGGGACACGAACTATGGCTACACCTTC
TRBJ2-3	TRBD2	TRBV5-4	once	CASSTYSGSTDTQYF	TGTGCCAGCAGCACCTATAGCGGGAGCACAGATACGCAGTATTTT